The 8 T cell receptor beta chains below were found in one sample sequenced in a study of blood T cells in healthy people across ages. Primed by a sample-barcoded 5' primer and a J-beta primer mix, a second PCR proceeded for 7 to 11 cycles. TCRdb passed the 5' RACE reads through MiXCR, listing each CDR3 protein once. Of about 1.7 million distinct CDR3 sequences in the sample, approximately 28% were seen once. Sequences were obtained from blood. The receptors come from a woman between 25 and 40 years old in good health.

V and J are TRBV2 and TRBJ1-1; TRBD1 matches 8 bases. V gave up 5 bases and J gave up 1 base; unmatched junction bases: 6. This CDR3 has 15 residues. Germline V gene sequence: CDR1 SNHLY, CDR2 FYNNEI. The CDR3 bases are TGTGCCAGCAGTACTATCAGGGGGCCGAACACTGAAGCTTTCTTT. It codes for CASSTIRGPNTEAFF.

This clonotype came up many times. The gene calls are TRBV3-1 and TRBJ2-1; no firm D call. This CDR3 spans 12 amino acids. Looked up from germline, CDR1 is LGHDT and CDR2 is YNNKEL (reference sequence). V was cut by 2 bases and J by 7 bases, with 6 bases left in between. The CDR3 here is CASSQIENEQFF. The CDR3 DNA is TGTGCCAGCAGCCAAATAGAAAATGAGCAGTTCTTC.

A few counts support this clonotype. The V call is TRBV2, the J call TRBJ2-1, with 11 bases matching TRBD2. CDR1 is SNHLY and CDR2 is FYNNEI in the germline V gene. The CDR3 length is 16 residues. Unmatched junction bases numbered 5, after V lost 5 bases and J lost 2 bases. DNA for the CDR3: TGTGCCAGCAGTACTAGCGGGAGCAGCGCCTACAATGAGCAGTTCTTC. Protein product: CASSTSGSSAYNEQFF.

This clonotype occurred a few times. This chain joins TRBV3-1 and TRBJ2-7; D possibly corresponds to TRBD1 (7 bases). Germline CDR1 is LGHDT and CDR2 is YNNKEL (reference sequence). V dropped 2 bases and J dropped 0 bases, with 14 bases sitting between them. CDR3 length: 16 amino acids. The CDR3 is CASSQLRRDSSYEQYF. In DNA form, the CDR3 reads TGTGCCAGCAGCCAATTAAGGCGGGACAGCTCCTACGAGCAGTACTTC.

This clonotype turned up a few times. This chain uses TRBV6-6 with TRBJ1-5; D gene uncertain. V was cut by 0 bases and J by 7 bases, with 13 bases left in between. This CDR3 has 15 amino acids. Germline CDR1 and CDR2: MNHNY and SVGAGI (reference sequence). CDR3 loop: CASSYSSLPGQPQHF. The CDR3 coding sequence is TGTGCCAGCAGTTACTCTTCCCTCCCGGGGCAGCCCCAGCATTTT.

Many counts were recorded for this clonotype. The chain links TRBV4-1 to TRBJ1-2; 7 bases are shared with TRBD1. The CDR3 has 16 amino acids. Trimming at V came to 0 bases and at J to 2 bases, leaving 6 bases not matched to a gene. Germline V lookup: CDR1 MGHRA, CDR2 YSYEKL. CDR3 protein: CASSQDYDRANYGYTF. The CDR3 coding sequence is TGCGCCAGCAGCCAAGATTATGACAGGGCGAACTATGGCTACACCTTC.

A remark on this clonotype: The conserved closing phenylalanine or tryptophan is absent in this CDR3, likely reflecting a read error. The genes are TRBV10-3 and TRBJ2-1; D unresolved. Trimming removed 1 base from V and 6 bases from J, with 7 bases in between. CDR1 is ENHRY and CDR2 is SYGVKD in the germline V gene. There are 13 residues in the CDR3. The CDR3 sequence: CAISEFRINEQFC. CDR3 nucleotide sequence: TGTGCCATCAGTGAGTTTCGGATCAATGAGCAGTTCTGT.

This clonotype has just a few counts. This chain connects TRBV4-1 to TRBJ2-1; unclear D gene. The CDR3 contains 12 residues. Germline CDR1 and CDR2: MGHRA and YSYEKL. The V and J ends lost 3 bases and 9 bases respectively, with 9 bases between them. CDR3 in DNA: TGCGCCAGCAGCCACCTTCAAGGTGAGCAGTTCTTC. The encoded protein is CASSHLQGEQFF.